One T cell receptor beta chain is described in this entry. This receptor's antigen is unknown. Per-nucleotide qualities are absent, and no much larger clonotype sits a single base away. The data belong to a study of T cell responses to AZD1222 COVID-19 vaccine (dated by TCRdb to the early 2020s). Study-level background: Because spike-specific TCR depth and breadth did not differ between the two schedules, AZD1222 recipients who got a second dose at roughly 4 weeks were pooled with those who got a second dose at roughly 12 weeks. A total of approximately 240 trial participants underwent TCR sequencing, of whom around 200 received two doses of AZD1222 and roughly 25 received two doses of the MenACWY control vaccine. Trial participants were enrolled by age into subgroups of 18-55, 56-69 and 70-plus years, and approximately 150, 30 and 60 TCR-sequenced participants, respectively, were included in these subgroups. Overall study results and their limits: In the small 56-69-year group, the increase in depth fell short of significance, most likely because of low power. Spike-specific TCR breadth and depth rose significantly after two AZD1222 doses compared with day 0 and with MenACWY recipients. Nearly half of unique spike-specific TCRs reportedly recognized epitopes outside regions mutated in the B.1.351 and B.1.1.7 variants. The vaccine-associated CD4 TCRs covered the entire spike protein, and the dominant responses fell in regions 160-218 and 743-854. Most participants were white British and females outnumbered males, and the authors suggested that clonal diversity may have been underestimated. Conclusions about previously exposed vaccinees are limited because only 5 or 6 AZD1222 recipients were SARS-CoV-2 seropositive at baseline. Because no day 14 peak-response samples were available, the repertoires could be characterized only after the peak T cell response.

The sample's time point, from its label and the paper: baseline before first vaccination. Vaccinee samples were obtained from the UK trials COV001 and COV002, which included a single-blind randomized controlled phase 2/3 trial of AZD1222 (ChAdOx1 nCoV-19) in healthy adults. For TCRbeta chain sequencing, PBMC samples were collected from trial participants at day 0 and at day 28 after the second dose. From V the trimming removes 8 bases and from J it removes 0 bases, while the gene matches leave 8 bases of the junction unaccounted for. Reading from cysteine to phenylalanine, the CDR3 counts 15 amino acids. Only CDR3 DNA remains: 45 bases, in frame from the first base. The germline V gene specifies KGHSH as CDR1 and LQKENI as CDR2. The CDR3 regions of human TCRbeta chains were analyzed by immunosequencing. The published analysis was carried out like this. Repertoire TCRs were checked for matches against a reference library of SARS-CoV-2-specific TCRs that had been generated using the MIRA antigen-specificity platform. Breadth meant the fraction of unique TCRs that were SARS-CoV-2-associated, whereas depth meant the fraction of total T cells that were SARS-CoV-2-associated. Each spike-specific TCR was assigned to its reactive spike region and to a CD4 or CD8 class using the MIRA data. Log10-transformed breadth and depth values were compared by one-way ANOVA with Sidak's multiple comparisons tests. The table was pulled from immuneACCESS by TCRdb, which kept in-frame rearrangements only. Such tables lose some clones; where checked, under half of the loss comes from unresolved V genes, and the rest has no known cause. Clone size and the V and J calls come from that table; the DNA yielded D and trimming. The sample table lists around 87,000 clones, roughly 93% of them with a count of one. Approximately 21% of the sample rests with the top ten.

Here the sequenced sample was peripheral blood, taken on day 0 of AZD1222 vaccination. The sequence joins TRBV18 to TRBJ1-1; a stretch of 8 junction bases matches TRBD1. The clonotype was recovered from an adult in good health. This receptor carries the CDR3 CASPTGQGLNTEAFF. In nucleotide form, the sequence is TGTGCCAGCCCTACTGGACAGGGATTGAACACTGAAGCTTTCTTT.